This is a list of T cell receptor beta chains from one sample in a study of blood T cell repertoires in COVID-19. Only in-frame clones appear in the TCRdb table, and some are missing; sequencing was by immunoSEQ multiplex PCR. The sample shows 30,000 to 40,000 clones, roughly four fifths of them seen only once. What was sequenced was peripheral blood. The receptors originated from a human donor in a cohort sampled during active COVID-19. Each CDR3 is given with its conserved first and last residue. D genes are given only for firm matches.

V gene	J gene	D gene	CDR3 protein
TRBV7-9	TRBJ1-6	TRBD1	CASSEMGQGNSPLHF
TRBV7-9	TRBJ2-1	.	CASSLVGVGSYNEQFF
TRBV5-4	TRBJ2-3	.	CASSLHGVTSTDTQYF
TRBV5-6	TRBJ2-5	TRBD2	CASSPTSGETQYF
TRBV6-5	TRBJ1-5	TRBD1	CASSSQGEGSQPQHF
TRBV6-5	TRBJ1-2	.	CASWTLRNYGYTF
TRBV12-5	TRBJ2-2	.	CASGLDFTGELFF
TRBV19	TRBJ1-3	.	CASSKTALVGSGNTIYF
TRBV6-2/TRBV6-3	TRBJ2-3	TRBD2	CASSRTSGSPDTQYF
TRBV11-1	TRBJ2-1	.	CASSLVSDEQFF
TRBV19	TRBJ1-1	.	CASSPRTAGNTEAFF
TRBV9	TRBJ1-6	.	CASSPGGTNYSPLHF
TRBV7-8	TRBJ2-6	TRBD1	CASGTGGAGANVLTF
TRBV11-2	TRBJ2-3	TRBD2	CASSRLAGGTDTQYF
TRBV7-9	TRBJ2-3	.	CASTGRLAGNTDTQYF
TRBV28	TRBJ2-2	TRBD1	CATRTGAGMGELFF
TRBV7-2	TRBJ2-2	.	CASTPSAGLLTGELFF
TRBV2	TRBJ1-4	.	CASSTLGVLFF
TRBV29-1	TRBJ2-2	TRBD2	CSARGSGGTGELFF
TRBV7-2	TRBJ1-5	.	CASSSRGSNQPQHF
TRBV5-1	TRBJ2-3	TRBD1	CASSWITAGTGASDTQYF
TRBV6-2/TRBV6-3	TRBJ2-1	.	CASSLEYNEQFF
TRBV18	TRBJ2-7	TRBD1	CASSPLRDRGFEQYF
TRBV15	TRBJ1-2	TRBD1	CATSRAQDRGRIYGYTF